In this sample, the clone carrying this T cell receptor (beta chain) turned up a few times. Its cognate antigen is unknown. TCRdb redid the calling of the 5' RACE reads with MiXCR, one entry per CDR3 protein. Seen here are 750,000 to 850,000 distinct CDR3 sequences, 12% observed once, and the top ten hold approximately 0.46%. CDR3 length: 14 residues. Trimming took 0 bases from V and 4 from J; bases not matched to a gene: 1. Germline V gene lookup returns CDR1 SGHRS and CDR2 YFSETQ. This entry belongs to a study of CD8 T cells in ankylosing spondylitis. Study observations and caveats: Disease-linked clones reportedly showed significant enrichment in matched ankylosing spondylitis synovial fluid. Previous work reported some of these motif variants in the synovial fluid and blood of reactive arthritis. Clones linked to the disease showed a CD8+ phenotype. They occurred at relatively low frequencies in peripheral blood. For ankylosing spondylitis blood, a TCR beta motif of eight or nine highly homologous variants appeared characteristic.

V gene TRBV5-1 combines with J gene TRBJ2-3, with 8 bases aligning to TRBD2. Sequencing was carried out using blood, either unsorted or a sorted T cell fraction (not recorded which). The receptor's source is a male donor with ankylosing spondylitis. In DNA, the CDR3 is TGCGCCAGCAGCTTGGCGACTAGCGCAGATACGCAGTATTTT. It is translated as CASSLATSADTQYF.